These T cell receptor beta chains were read from a single sample in a study of CD8 T cells in Susac syndrome. A single record per CDR3 protein comes from TCRdb applying MiXCR to the immunoSEQ multiplex PCR reads. This table has more than 80,000 distinct CDR3 sequences, 94% appearing once. Sequencing used CD8+ T cells from PBMCs. The receptors come from a human donor with Susac syndrome. CDR3s include the opening cysteine and the closing phenylalanine or tryptophan. Fields, in order: V gene, D gene, CDR3 length, clone size, J gene, CDR3 DNA, CDR3 protein. A D gene is named only where the DNA matches it firmly. Clone size is given for some rows only: seen once, a few or many times, or a class if the clone is expanded.

v_call: TRBV12-3/TRBV12-4
d_call: .
cdr3_length: 12
clone_size: .
j_call: TRBJ1-1
cdr3_nt: TGTGCCAGCAGTCGTCCCGACAGCGAAGCTTTCTTT
cdr3_aa: CASSRPDSEAFF

v_call: TRBV12-3/TRBV12-4
d_call: .
cdr3_length: 12
clone_size: .
j_call: TRBJ2-1
cdr3_nt: TGTGCCAGCAGGACTCCCCCCAATGAGCAGTTCTTC
cdr3_aa: CASRTPPNEQFF

v_call: TRBV12-3/TRBV12-4
d_call: TRBD1
cdr3_length: 14
clone_size: .
j_call: TRBJ1-2
cdr3_nt: TGTGCCAGCAGCTTAGGGGGGGTGACAGGGGGAAACACCTTC
cdr3_aa: CASSLGGVTGGNTF

v_call: TRBV20-1
d_call: TRBD1
cdr3_length: 15
clone_size: .
j_call: TRBJ1-5
cdr3_nt: TGCAGTGCTCAGACAGGGGGCGGTGGCAATCAGCCCCAGCATTTT
cdr3_aa: CSAQTGGGGNQPQHF

v_call: TRBV5-6
d_call: .
cdr3_length: 15
clone_size: .
j_call: TRBJ2-1
cdr3_nt: TGTGCCAGCAGCCCCCGGGGGCCCCCCTACAATGAGCAGTTCTTC
cdr3_aa: CASSPRGPPYNEQFF

v_call: TRBV9
d_call: .
cdr3_length: 17
clone_size: once
j_call: TRBJ2-7
cdr3_nt: TGTGCCAGCAGCGTAGCGAGTTTAGGGGCCGCTGGGTACGAGCAGTACTTC
cdr3_aa: CASSVASLGAAGYEQYF

v_call: TRBV20-1
d_call: TRBD1
cdr3_length: 18
clone_size: .
j_call: TRBJ2-7
cdr3_nt: TGCAGTGCTAGAGTCCACACGTCCCTCCGACAGGGACCCTACGAGCAGTACTTC
cdr3_aa: CSARVHTSLRQGPYEQYF

v_call: TRBV2
d_call: .
cdr3_length: 13
clone_size: .
j_call: TRBJ2-7
cdr3_nt: TGTGCCAGCAGTGAAGGGCAGTCCTACGAGCAGTACTTC
cdr3_aa: CASSEGQSYEQYF

v_call: TRBV5-6
d_call: .
cdr3_length: 13
clone_size: .
j_call: TRBJ2-5
cdr3_nt: TGTGCCAGCAGCCCACAGGTCCAAGAGACCCAGTACTTC
cdr3_aa: CASSPQVQETQYF

v_call: TRBV20-1
d_call: .
cdr3_length: 13
clone_size: .
j_call: TRBJ2-1
cdr3_nt: TGCAGTGCTCATACCGTTGTCTACAATGAGCAGTTCTTC
cdr3_aa: CSAHTVVYNEQFF

v_call: TRBV2
d_call: TRBD1
cdr3_length: 15
clone_size: .
j_call: TRBJ2-5
cdr3_nt: TGTGCCAGCAGGGTATCGGGACAGAGCCAAGAGACCCAGTACTTC
cdr3_aa: CASRVSGQSQETQYF

v_call: TRBV29-1
d_call: .
cdr3_length: 12
clone_size: .
j_call: TRBJ1-1
cdr3_nt: TGCAGCGTAGACTTCACCGGGACCGAAGCTTTCTTT
cdr3_aa: CSVDFTGTEAFF

v_call: TRBV9
d_call: TRBD1
cdr3_length: 17
clone_size: .
j_call: TRBJ2-2
cdr3_nt: TGTGCCAGCAGCACCTCTCGACAGGGGCAAAACACCGGGGAGCTGTTTTTT
cdr3_aa: CASSTSRQGQNTGELFF

v_call: TRBV4-1
d_call: TRBD2
cdr3_length: 14
clone_size: few
j_call: TRBJ2-7
cdr3_nt: TGCGCCAGCAGCCAGGGACTAGCGGGGGACGAGCAGTACTTC
cdr3_aa: CASSQGLAGDEQYF

v_call: TRBV29-1
d_call: TRBD1
cdr3_length: 14
clone_size: .
j_call: TRBJ1-2
cdr3_nt: TGCAGCGTTGTGAGTGAACAGGGGGCGGCCGGCTACACCTTC
cdr3_aa: CSVVSEQGAAGYTF

v_call: TRBV5-4
d_call: TRBD1
cdr3_length: 15
clone_size: .
j_call: TRBJ1-6
cdr3_nt: TGTGCCAGCAGCCCCTCGGGACAGGGAGTTTCACCCCTCCACTTT
cdr3_aa: CASSPSGQGVSPLHF

v_call: TRBV29-1
d_call: TRBD1
cdr3_length: 14
clone_size: .
j_call: TRBJ2-3
cdr3_nt: TGCAGCGGCCTGGACAGGGCCTGGACAGATACGCAGTATTTT
cdr3_aa: CSGLDRAWTDTQYF

v_call: TRBV19
d_call: .
cdr3_length: 14
clone_size: .
j_call: TRBJ1-1
cdr3_nt: TGTGCCAGTAGTATCCGGACGGGGAACACTGAAGCTTTCTTT
cdr3_aa: CASSIRTGNTEAFF

v_call: TRBV6-6
d_call: .
cdr3_length: 12
clone_size: .
j_call: TRBJ2-1
cdr3_nt: TGTGCCAGCAGTTGGACAGCCGATGAGCAGTTCTTC
cdr3_aa: CASSWTADEQFF

v_call: TRBV7-2
d_call: TRBD1
cdr3_length: 15
clone_size: .
j_call: TRBJ2-3
cdr3_nt: TGTGCCAGCAGCTTATCGGGACAGACAGGAGATACGCAGTATTTT
cdr3_aa: CASSLSGQTGDTQYF

v_call: TRBV19
d_call: TRBD2
cdr3_length: 15
clone_size: .
j_call: TRBJ2-1
cdr3_nt: TGTGCCAGTAGTTCTAGCGGGGGGGCGCAAAATGAGCAGTTCTTC
cdr3_aa: CASSSSGGAQNEQFF

v_call: TRBV27
d_call: .
cdr3_length: 14
clone_size: .
j_call: TRBJ1-1
cdr3_nt: TGTGCCAGCAGTTATCAGGGTACGGGCACTGAAGCTTTCTTT
cdr3_aa: CASSYQGTGTEAFF

v_call: TRBV7-3
d_call: .
cdr3_length: 13
clone_size: .
j_call: TRBJ2-2
cdr3_nt: TGTGCCAGCAGCCCGGACATCACCGGGGAGCTGTTTTTT
cdr3_aa: CASSPDITGELFF

v_call: TRBV12-5
d_call: .
cdr3_length: 15
clone_size: once
j_call: TRBJ2-7
cdr3_nt: TGTGCTAGTGGTTTGCCTACCGAAGGCGGCTACGAGCAGTACTTC
cdr3_aa: CASGLPTEGGYEQYF

v_call: TRBV7-8
d_call: TRBD2
cdr3_length: 19
clone_size: .
j_call: TRBJ2-3
cdr3_nt: TGTGCCAGCAGCTCGAGCCTAGCGGGGGACACCAAATCCACAGATACGCAGTATTTT
cdr3_aa: CASSSSLAGDTKSTDTQYF

v_call: TRBV7-8
d_call: TRBD2
cdr3_length: 15
clone_size: .
j_call: TRBJ2-2
cdr3_nt: TGTGCCAGCAGCCGGACTAGAGGGAACACCGGGGAGCTGTTTTTT
cdr3_aa: CASSRTRGNTGELFF

v_call: TRBV7-2
d_call: TRBD1
cdr3_length: 15
clone_size: .
j_call: TRBJ2-7
cdr3_nt: TGTGCCAGCAGCTTGTCCGGGACAGGGGGCTGGGAGCAGTACTTC
cdr3_aa: CASSLSGTGGWEQYF

v_call: TRBV21-1
d_call: .
cdr3_length: 16
clone_size: .
j_call: TRBJ2-1
cdr3_nt: TGTGCCAGCAGTCAAAAGAGCCGGCCAGAGTACAATGAGCAGTTCTTC
cdr3_aa: CASSQKSRPEYNEQFF

v_call: TRBV19
d_call: .
cdr3_length: 16
clone_size: .
j_call: TRBJ2-2
cdr3_nt: TGTGCCAGTAGTATAGCCCTGAGGGGGGCCACCGGGGAGCTGTTTTTT
cdr3_aa: CASSIALRGATGELFF

v_call: TRBV3-1
d_call: TRBD1
cdr3_length: 15
clone_size: once
j_call: TRBJ2-5
cdr3_nt: TGTGCCAGCAGCCAAGATCTTGGACAGGGTGAGACCCAGTACTTC
cdr3_aa: CASSQDLGQGETQYF

v_call: TRBV9
d_call: TRBD1
cdr3_length: 13
clone_size: .
j_call: TRBJ1-2
cdr3_nt: TGTGCCAGCAGCGGGGACAGGGGCTACGGCTACACCTTC
cdr3_aa: CASSGDRGYGYTF

v_call: TRBV1
d_call: .
cdr3_length: 13
clone_size: .
j_call: TRBJ1-2
cdr3_nt: TGCACCAGCAGCCAAGTTATGCGGGGAGGCTACACCTTC
cdr3_aa: CTSSQVMRGGYTF

v_call: TRBV11-2
d_call: TRBD2
cdr3_length: 16
clone_size: .
j_call: TRBJ2-3
cdr3_nt: TGTGCCAGCAGCTTATTCGGCGGGGGTCCCTCGAATACGCAGTATTTT
cdr3_aa: CASSLFGGGPSNTQYF

v_call: TRBV12-5
d_call: .
cdr3_length: 15
clone_size: .
j_call: TRBJ2-7
cdr3_nt: TGTGCTAGTGGTTTAGGGGGGGGACTTTCCTACGAGCAGTACTTC
cdr3_aa: CASGLGGGLSYEQYF

v_call: TRBV5-1
d_call: .
cdr3_length: 13
clone_size: .
j_call: TRBJ2-5
cdr3_nt: TGCGCCAGCAGTTACGACTTTCAAGAGACCCAGTACTTC
cdr3_aa: CASSYDFQETQYF

v_call: TRBV29-1
d_call: .
cdr3_length: 11
clone_size: .
j_call: TRBJ2-1
cdr3_nt: TGCAGCGTCGCGACTACGAATGAGCAGTTCTTC
cdr3_aa: CSVATTNEQFF

v_call: TRBV19
d_call: .
cdr3_length: 14
clone_size: .
j_call: TRBJ2-5
cdr3_nt: TGTGCCAGTAGTCCTGGCTTGGGAGGAGAGACCCAGTACTTC
cdr3_aa: CASSPGLGGETQYF

v_call: TRBV2
d_call: .
cdr3_length: 17
clone_size: .
j_call: TRBJ2-1
cdr3_nt: TGTGCCAGCAGTGACCCCCGGACACCTAGCTCCTACAATGAGCAGTTCTTC
cdr3_aa: CASSDPRTPSSYNEQFF

v_call: TRBV25-1
d_call: .
cdr3_length: 14
clone_size: .
j_call: TRBJ2-1
cdr3_nt: TGTGCCAGCAGTGAAACAGGGAGGAACAATGAGCAGTTCTTC
cdr3_aa: CASSETGRNNEQFF

v_call: TRBV20-1
d_call: TRBD2
cdr3_length: 18
clone_size: once
j_call: TRBJ2-1
cdr3_nt: TGCAGTGCTAGTGAGACTAGCGGGTCCCTTAGCACCTACAATGAGCAGTTCTTC
cdr3_aa: CSASETSGSLSTYNEQFF

v_call: TRBV11-2
d_call: .
cdr3_length: 15
clone_size: .
j_call: TRBJ2-7
cdr3_nt: TGTGCCAGCAGCCCGACGATGGTGGGGGTAACCGAGCAGTACTTC
cdr3_aa: CASSPTMVGVTEQYF

v_call: TRBV20-1
d_call: .
cdr3_length: 15
clone_size: .
j_call: TRBJ2-3
cdr3_nt: TGCAGTGCTAGAGATTGGGAACAGATCACAGATACGCAGTATTTT
cdr3_aa: CSARDWEQITDTQYF

v_call: TRBV9
d_call: .
cdr3_length: 14
clone_size: .
j_call: TRBJ2-7
cdr3_nt: TGTGCCAGCAGCGTAGGGCAAACAACCTACGAGCAGTACTTC
cdr3_aa: CASSVGQTTYEQYF

v_call: TRBV20-1
d_call: TRBD1
cdr3_length: 13
clone_size: .
j_call: TRBJ2-1
cdr3_nt: TGCAGTGCTAGAGAACAGGGGGCAAATGAGCAGTTCTTC
cdr3_aa: CSAREQGANEQFF

v_call: TRBV6-4
d_call: .
cdr3_length: 13
clone_size: .
j_call: TRBJ2-3
cdr3_nt: TGTGCCAGCAGTGCCTTCGACACCGATACGCAGTATTTT
cdr3_aa: CASSAFDTDTQYF

v_call: TRBV9
d_call: .
cdr3_length: 14
clone_size: .
j_call: TRBJ2-1
cdr3_nt: TGTGCCAGCAGCGCATCCAGCCCTCACAATGAGCAGTTCTTC
cdr3_aa: CASSASSPHNEQFF

v_call: TRBV12-3/TRBV12-4
d_call: .
cdr3_length: 14
clone_size: .
j_call: TRBJ2-3
cdr3_nt: TGTGCCAGCACTTCTGCGGGGGCGGAAGATACGCAGTATTTT
cdr3_aa: CASTSAGAEDTQYF

v_call: TRBV25-1
d_call: .
cdr3_length: 13
clone_size: .
j_call: TRBJ2-1
cdr3_nt: TGTGCCACCCGAGCAAGCTCCTACAATGAGCAGTTCTTC
cdr3_aa: CATRASSYNEQFF

v_call: TRBV9
d_call: TRBD1
cdr3_length: 14
clone_size: .
j_call: TRBJ1-2
cdr3_nt: TGTGCCAGCAGCATTACAGGGGAGCACTATGGCTACACCTTC
cdr3_aa: CASSITGEHYGYTF

v_call: TRBV6-5
d_call: .
cdr3_length: 12
clone_size: .
j_call: TRBJ1-5
cdr3_nt: TGTGCCAGCAGTTACTCGCTTAGGCCCCAGCATTTT
cdr3_aa: CASSYSLRPQHF

v_call: TRBV6-1
d_call: .
cdr3_length: 12
clone_size: once
j_call: TRBJ2-7
cdr3_nt: TGTGCCAGTATATACAGCTCCTACGAGCAGTACTTC
cdr3_aa: CASIYSSYEQYF

v_call: TRBV6-2/TRBV6-3
d_call: .
cdr3_length: 13
clone_size: .
j_call: TRBJ2-1
cdr3_nt: TGTGCCAGCAGTTACCCACGGACGGATGAGCAGTTCTTC
cdr3_aa: CASSYPRTDEQFF

v_call: TRBV9
d_call: TRBD1
cdr3_length: 15
clone_size: .
j_call: TRBJ2-1
cdr3_nt: TGTGCCAGCAGCGTAGACAGGGGAATGAACGATGAGCAGTTCTTC
cdr3_aa: CASSVDRGMNDEQFF

v_call: TRBV9
d_call: TRBD1
cdr3_length: 14
clone_size: .
j_call: TRBJ2-1
cdr3_nt: TGTGCCAGCAGCTCCGCCCAGGGGGCTGATGAGCAGTTCTTC
cdr3_aa: CASSSAQGADEQFF

v_call: TRBV20-1
d_call: TRBD1
cdr3_length: 14
clone_size: .
j_call: TRBJ2-1
cdr3_nt: TGCAGTGCCAGGACAGGGGAAACCTACAATGAGCAGTTCTTC
cdr3_aa: CSARTGETYNEQFF